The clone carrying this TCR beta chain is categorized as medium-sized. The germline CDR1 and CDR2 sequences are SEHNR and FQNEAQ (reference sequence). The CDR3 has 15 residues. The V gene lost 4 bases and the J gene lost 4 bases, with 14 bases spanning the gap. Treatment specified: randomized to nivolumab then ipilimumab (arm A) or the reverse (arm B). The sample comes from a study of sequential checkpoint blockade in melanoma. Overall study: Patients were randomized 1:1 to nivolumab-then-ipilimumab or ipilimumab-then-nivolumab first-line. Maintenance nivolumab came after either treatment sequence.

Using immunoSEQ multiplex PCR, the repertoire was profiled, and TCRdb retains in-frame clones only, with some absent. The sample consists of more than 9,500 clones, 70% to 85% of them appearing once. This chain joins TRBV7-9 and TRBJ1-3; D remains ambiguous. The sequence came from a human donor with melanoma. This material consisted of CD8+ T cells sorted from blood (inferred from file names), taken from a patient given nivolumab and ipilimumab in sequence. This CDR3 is CASSSEITRGNTIYF. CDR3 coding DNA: TGTGCCAGCAGCTCCGAGATTACGCGAGGAAACACCATATATTTT.